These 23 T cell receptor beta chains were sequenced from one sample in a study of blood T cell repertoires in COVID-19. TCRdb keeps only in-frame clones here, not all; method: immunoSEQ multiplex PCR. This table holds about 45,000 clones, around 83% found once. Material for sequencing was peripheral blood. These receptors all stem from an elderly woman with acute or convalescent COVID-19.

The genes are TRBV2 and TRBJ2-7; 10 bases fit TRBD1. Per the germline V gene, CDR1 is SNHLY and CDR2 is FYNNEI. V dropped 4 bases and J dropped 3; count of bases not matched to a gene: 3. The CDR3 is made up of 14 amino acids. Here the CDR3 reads CASSVRTGGYEQYF. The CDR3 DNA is TGTGCCAGCAGTGTCCGGACAGGGGGCTACGAGCAGTACTTC.

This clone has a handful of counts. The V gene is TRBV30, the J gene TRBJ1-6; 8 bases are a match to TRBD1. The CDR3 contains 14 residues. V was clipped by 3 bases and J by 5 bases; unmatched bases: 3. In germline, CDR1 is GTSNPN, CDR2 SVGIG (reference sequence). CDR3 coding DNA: TGTGCCTGGAGCATGGGACAGGATAATTCACCCCTCCACTTT. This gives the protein CAWSMGQDNSPLHF.

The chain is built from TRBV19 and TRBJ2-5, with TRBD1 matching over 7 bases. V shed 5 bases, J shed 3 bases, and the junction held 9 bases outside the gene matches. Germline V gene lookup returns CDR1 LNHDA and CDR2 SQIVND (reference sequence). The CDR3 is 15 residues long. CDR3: CASSFTGTAKETQYF. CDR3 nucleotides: TGTGCCAGTAGTTTTACCGGGACAGCTAAAGAGACCCAGTACTTC.

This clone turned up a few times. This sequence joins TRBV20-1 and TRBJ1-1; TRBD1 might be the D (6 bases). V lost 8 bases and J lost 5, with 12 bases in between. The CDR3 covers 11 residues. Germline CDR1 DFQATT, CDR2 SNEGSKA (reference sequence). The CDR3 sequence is CSFGGPTEAFF. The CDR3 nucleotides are TGCAGTTTCGGGGGGCCTACTGAAGCTTTCTTT.

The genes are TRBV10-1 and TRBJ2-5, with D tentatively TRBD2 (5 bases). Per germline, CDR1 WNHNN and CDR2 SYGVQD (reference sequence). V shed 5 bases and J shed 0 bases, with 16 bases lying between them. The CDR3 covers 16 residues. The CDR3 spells CASSRPSGRNQETQYF. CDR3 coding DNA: TGCGCCAGCAGTCGTCCATCGGGGAGAAACCAAGAGACCCAGTACTTC.

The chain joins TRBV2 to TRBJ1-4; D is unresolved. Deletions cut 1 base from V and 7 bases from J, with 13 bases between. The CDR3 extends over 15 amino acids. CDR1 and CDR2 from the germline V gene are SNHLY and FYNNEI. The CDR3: CASSEGFQSGEKLFF. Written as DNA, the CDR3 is TGTGCCAGCAGTGAAGGCTTCCAGTCGGGTGAAAAACTGTTTTTT.

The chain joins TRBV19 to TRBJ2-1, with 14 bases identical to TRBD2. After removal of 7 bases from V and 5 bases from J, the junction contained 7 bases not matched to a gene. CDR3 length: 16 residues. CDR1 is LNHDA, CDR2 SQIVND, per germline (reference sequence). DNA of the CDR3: TGTGCCAGTACCAGGACTAGCGGGGGGTCTAACAATGAGCAGTTCTTC. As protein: CASTRTSGGSNNEQFF.

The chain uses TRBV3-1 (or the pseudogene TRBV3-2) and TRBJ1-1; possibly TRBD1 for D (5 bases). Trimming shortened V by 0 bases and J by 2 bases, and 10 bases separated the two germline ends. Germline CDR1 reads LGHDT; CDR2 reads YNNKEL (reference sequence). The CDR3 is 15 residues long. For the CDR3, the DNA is TGTGCCAGCAGCCAAGATGGGGCAGGTAACACTGAAGCTTTCTTT. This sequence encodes CASSQDGAGNTEAFF.

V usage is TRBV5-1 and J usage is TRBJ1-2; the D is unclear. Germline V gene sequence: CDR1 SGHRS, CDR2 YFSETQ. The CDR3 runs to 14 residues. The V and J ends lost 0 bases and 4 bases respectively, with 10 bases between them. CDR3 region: CASSLGESGYGYTF. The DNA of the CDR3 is TGCGCCAGCAGCTTGGGGGAGTCTGGCTATGGCTACACCTTC.

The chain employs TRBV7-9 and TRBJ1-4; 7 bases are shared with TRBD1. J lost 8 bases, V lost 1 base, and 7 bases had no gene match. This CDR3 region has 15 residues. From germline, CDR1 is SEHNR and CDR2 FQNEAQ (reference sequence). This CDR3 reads CASSLGWDSKEKLFF. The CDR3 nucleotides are TGTGCCAGCAGCTTAGGATGGGACAGTAAAGAAAAACTGTTTTTT.

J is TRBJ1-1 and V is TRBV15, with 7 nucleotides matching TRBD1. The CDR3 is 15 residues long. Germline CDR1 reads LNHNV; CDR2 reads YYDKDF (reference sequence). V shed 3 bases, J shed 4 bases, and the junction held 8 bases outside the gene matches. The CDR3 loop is CATSSVDRVGTEAFF. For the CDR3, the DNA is TGTGCCACCAGCAGTGTAGACAGGGTAGGCACTGAAGCTTTCTTT.

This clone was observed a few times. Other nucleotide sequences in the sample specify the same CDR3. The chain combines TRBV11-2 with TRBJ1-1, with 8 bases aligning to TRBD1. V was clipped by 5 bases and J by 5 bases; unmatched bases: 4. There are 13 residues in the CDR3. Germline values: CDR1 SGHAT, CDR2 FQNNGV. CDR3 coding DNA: TGTGCCAGCAGCCCGGACAGGGATACTGAAGCTTTCTTT. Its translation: CASSPDRDTEAFF.

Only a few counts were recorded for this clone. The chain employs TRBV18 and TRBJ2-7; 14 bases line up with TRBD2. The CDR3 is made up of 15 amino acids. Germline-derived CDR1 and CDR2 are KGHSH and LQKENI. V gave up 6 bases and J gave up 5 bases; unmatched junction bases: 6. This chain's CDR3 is CASSPRTSGGNEQYF. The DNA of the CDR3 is TGTGCCAGCTCCCCCCGGACTAGCGGGGGGAACGAGCAGTACTTC.

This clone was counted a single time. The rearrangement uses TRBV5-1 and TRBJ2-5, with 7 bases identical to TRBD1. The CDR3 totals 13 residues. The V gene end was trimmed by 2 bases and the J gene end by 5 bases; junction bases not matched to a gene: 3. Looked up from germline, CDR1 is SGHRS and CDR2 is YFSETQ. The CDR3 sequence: CASSFGTVETQYF. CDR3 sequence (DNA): TGCGCCAGCAGCTTCGGGACAGTGGAGACCCAGTACTTC.

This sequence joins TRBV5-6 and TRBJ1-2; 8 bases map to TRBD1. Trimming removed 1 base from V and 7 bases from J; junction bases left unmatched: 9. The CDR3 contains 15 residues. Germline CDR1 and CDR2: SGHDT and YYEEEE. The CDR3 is CASSLSDRVVTGYTF. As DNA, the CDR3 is TGTGCCAGCAGCTTGTCGGACAGGGTTGTAACTGGCTACACCTTC.

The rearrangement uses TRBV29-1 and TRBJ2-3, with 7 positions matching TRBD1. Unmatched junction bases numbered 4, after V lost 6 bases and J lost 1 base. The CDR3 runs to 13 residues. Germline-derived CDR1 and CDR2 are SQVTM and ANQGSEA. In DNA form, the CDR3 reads TGCAGCGTCGCGACAGGGCGCACAGATACGCAGTATTTT. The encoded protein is CSVATGRTDTQYF.

In nucleotides, the CDR3 is TGTGCCAGCAGCTTAGGAACGGGCACTGAAGCTTTCTTT. It encodes CASSLGTGTEAFF. This rearrangement joins TRBV7-6 to TRBJ1-1, with no clear D. Germline V lookup: CDR1 SGHVS, CDR2 FNYEAQ. The CDR3 is made up of 13 amino acids. The germline V and J ends were trimmed by 1 base and 4 bases, with 7 bases remaining between them.

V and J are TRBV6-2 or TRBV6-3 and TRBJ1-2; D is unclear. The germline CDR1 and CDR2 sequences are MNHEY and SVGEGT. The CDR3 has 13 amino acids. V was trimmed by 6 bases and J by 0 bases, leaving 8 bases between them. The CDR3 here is CASSLTTNYGYTF. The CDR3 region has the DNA TGTGCCAGCAGCTTGACAACTAACTATGGCTACACCTTC.

The CDR3 region has the DNA TGCGCCAGCAGCAGGTGGGGGCACCCTAGCACAGATACGCAGTATTTT. Its protein is CASSRWGHPSTDTQYF. This chain joins TRBV5-1 and TRBJ2-3; tentative D call: TRBD1 (6 bases). The V gene's germline CDR1 is SGHRS and CDR2 YFSETQ. The CDR3 has 16 residues. Trimming cost V 4 bases and J 0 bases, with 15 bases left between them. Complete variable domain (other parts from reference TRBV5-1 and TRBJ2-3): KAGVTQTPRYLIKTRGQQVTLSCSPISGHRSVSWYQQTPGQGLQFLFEYFSETQRNKGNFPGRFSGRQFSNSRSEMNVSTLELGDSALYLCASSRWGHPSTDTQYFGPGTRLTVL.

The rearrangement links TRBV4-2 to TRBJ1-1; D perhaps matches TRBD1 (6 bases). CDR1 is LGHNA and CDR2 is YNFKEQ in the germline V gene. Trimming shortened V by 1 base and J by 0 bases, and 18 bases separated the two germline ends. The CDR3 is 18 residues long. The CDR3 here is CASSQGVGGQRMNTEAFF. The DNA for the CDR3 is TGTGCCAGCAGCCAAGGCGTCGGAGGACAGAGGATGAACACTGAAGCTTTCTTT.

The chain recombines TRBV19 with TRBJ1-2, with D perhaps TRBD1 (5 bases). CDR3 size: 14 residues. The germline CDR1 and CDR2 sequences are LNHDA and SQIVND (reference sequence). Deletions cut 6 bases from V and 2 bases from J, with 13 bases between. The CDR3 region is CASSTLEGNYGYTF. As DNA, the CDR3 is TGTGCCAGTAGCACTCTGGAGGGGAACTATGGCTACACCTTC. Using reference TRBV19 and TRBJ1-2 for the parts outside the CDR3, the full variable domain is DGGITQSPKYLFRKEGQNVTLSCEQNLNHDAMYWYRQDPGQGLRLIYYSQIVNDFQKGDIAEGYSVSREKKESFPLTVTSAQKNPTAFYLCASSTLEGNYGYTFGSGTRLTVV.

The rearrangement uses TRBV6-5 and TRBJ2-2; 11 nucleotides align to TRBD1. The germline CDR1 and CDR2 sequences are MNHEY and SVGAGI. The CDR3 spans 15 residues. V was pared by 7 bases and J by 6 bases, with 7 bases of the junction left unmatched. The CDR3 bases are TGTGCCAGCAACCCTGGACAGGGGGCGTCCGGGGAGCTGTTTTTT. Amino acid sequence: CASNPGQGASGELFF.

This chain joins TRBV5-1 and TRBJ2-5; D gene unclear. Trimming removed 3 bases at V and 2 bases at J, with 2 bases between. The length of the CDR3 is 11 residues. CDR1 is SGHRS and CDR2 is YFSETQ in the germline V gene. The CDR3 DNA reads TGCGCCAGCAGCTCACAAGAGACCCAGTACTTC. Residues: CASSSQETQYF.